This T cell receptor beta chain was recorded in a study of blood T cells in healthy people across ages. A second about 7 to 11 cycle PCR used barcoded and J-beta primers. TCRdb re-derived calls from the 5' RACE reads in MiXCR, one entry per CDR3 protein. The table has approximately 760,000 distinct CDR3 sequences, 20% to 25% seen once. With 1 base removed from V and 9 bases from J, the gap between germline ends came to 13 bases. The CDR3 sequence is 14 residues long. CDR1 and CDR2 (germline): SEHNR, FQNEAQ (reference sequence). This sample also belongs to another study, concerning T cells of mothers and their children. As that report states: Every microgram of extracted RNA entered cDNA synthesis, around 1.5 ug per 15 ul.

The chain is built from TRBV7-9 and TRBJ2-1; D perhaps matches TRBD2 (5 bases). The specimen sequenced was blood. The source of this sequence is a boy between 10 and 17 years old in good health. The CDR3 DNA reads TGTGCCAGCAGCTTAGAGGCTAGCATCGGTGAGCAGTTCTTC. Translating gives CASSLEASIGEQFF.